The subject of this entry is one T cell receptor beta chain. The target of this receptor is not known. One base away there is no much larger clone; base qualities are not given. The sample's time point, from its label and the paper: about 28 days (+/-7) after the second vaccine dose. AZD1222 recipients given second doses at about 4 weeks or at about 12 weeks were pooled, since spike-specific TCR depth and breadth were not found to differ between the two schedules. Vaccinee samples came from UK trials COV001 and COV002, including a single-blind randomized controlled phase 2/3 trial of AZD1222 (ChAdOx1 nCoV-19) in healthy adults. For TCRbeta chain sequencing, PBMC samples from trial participants were taken at day 0 and at day 28 after the second dose. The data originate from a study of T cell responses to AZD1222 COVID-19 vaccine (dated by TCRdb to the early 2020s). Regarding the study in general: A total of 233 trial participants underwent TCR sequencing, of whom around 210 had received two doses of AZD1222 and 26 had received two doses of the MenACWY control vaccine. Trial participants were enrolled into age subgroups of 18-55, 56-69 and 70-plus years, which contained roughly 140, 27 and 60 TCR-sequenced participants, respectively. Study-wide conclusions, independent of this receptor: Because no samples from the day 14 peak response were available, repertoires could be characterized only after the peak T cell response. Participants were mostly white British, with more females than males. The authors suggested clonal diversity may have been underestimated. The 56-69-year group was small, and its depth increase did not reach significance, likely because of low power. The vaccine-associated CD4 TCRs covered the entire spike protein, and the dominant responses fell in regions 160-218 and 743-854. Epitopes outside the regions mutated in the B.1.351 and B.1.1.7 variants were reportedly recognized by nearly half of the unique spike-specific TCRs. Spike-specific TCR breadth and depth rose significantly after two AZD1222 doses compared with day 0 and with MenACWY recipients. Conclusions about previously exposed vaccinees are limited because only six or seven AZD1222 recipients were SARS-CoV-2 seropositive at baseline.

The germline V and J ends show losses of 4 bases and 5 bases respectively, and no gene match explains 6 bases of the junction. From its cysteine to its phenylalanine, the CDR3 spans 15 amino acids. Of all the DNA, just the CDR3 is kept, 45 bases in frame from base 1. CDR1 is given as SGHDT and CDR2 as YYEEEE, both from the germline V gene. The CDR3 regions of human TCRbeta chains were subjected to immunosequencing. The authors' pipeline ran thus. Repertoire TCRs were matched against a reference library of SARS-CoV-2-specific TCRs generated with the MIRA antigen-specificity platform. Breadth meant the fraction of unique TCRs that were SARS-CoV-2-associated, whereas depth meant the fraction of total T cells that were SARS-CoV-2-associated. Using the MIRA data, each spike-specific TCR was assigned both to the spike region to which the TCR was reactive and to a CD4 or CD8 class. Log10-transformed breadth and depth values were compared by one-way ANOVA with Sidak's multiple comparisons tests. TCRdb re-hosts the immuneACCESS table, in-frame sequences only. Its copies lack some clones; in the studies checked, an unresolved V gene accounts for under half of them, and the cause for the rest is not known. V and J calls and clone size are as listed in that table; D and trimming were resolved from the DNA. Present in this sample are around 99,000 clones, about 90% of which were seen just once. The ten largest make up 8.5% to 10% of the sample.

Recombination linked TRBV5-6 to TRBJ2-1; TRBD1 aligns with 10 central bases. This TCR derives from an adult who received the AZD1222 COVID-19 vaccine. Source: peripheral blood, taken 28 days after the second AZD1222 dose. The nucleotide sequence is given as TGTGCCAGCAGCCTTCGGGACAGGGGTAACAATGAGCAGTTCTTC. It specifies CASSLRDRGNNEQFF.